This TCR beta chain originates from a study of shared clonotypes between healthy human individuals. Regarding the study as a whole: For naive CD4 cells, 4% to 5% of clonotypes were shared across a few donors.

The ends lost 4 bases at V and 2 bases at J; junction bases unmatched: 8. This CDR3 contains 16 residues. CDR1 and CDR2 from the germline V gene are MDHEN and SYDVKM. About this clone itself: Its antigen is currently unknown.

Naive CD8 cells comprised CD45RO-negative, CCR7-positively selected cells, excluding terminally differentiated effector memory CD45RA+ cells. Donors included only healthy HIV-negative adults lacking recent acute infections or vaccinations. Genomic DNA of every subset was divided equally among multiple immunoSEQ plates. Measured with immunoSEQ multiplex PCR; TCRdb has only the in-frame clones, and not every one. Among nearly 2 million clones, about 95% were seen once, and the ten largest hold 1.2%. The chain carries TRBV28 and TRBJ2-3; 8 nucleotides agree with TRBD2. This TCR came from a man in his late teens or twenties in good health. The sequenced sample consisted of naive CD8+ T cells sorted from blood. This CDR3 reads CASSSVRGGFTDTQYF. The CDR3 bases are TGTGCCAGCAGTTCTGTACGCGGGGGGTTCACAGATACGCAGTATTTT.